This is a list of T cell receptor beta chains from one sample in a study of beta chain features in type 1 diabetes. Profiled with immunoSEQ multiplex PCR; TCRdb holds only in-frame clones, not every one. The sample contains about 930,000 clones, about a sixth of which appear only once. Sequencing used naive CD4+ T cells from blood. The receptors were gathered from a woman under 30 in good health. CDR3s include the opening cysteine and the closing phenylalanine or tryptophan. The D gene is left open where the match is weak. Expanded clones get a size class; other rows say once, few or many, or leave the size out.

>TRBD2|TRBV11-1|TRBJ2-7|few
CASSRPSSGTYEQYF
TGTGCCAGCAGCCGACCTTCTAGCGGCACCTACGAGCAGTACTTC
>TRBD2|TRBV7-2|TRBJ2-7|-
CASSLGSGRTREQYF
TGTGCCAGCAGCTTAGGTAGCGGGAGGACGCGCGAGCAGTACTTC
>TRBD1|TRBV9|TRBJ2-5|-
CASSDSATGGKKTQYF
TGTGCCAGCAGCGACAGTGCGACAGGGGGCAAAAAGACCCAGTACTTC
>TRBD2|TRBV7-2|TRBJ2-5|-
CASSAGRGETQYF
TGTGCCAGCAGTGCAGGGAGGGGAGAGACCCAGTACTTC
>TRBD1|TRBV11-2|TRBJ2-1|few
CATRDRSNEQFF
TGTGCCACCCGGGACAGGTCAAATGAGCAGTTCTTC
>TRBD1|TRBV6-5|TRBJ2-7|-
CASRTGLYEQYF
TGTGCCAGCCGGACAGGCCTCTACGAGCAGTACTTC
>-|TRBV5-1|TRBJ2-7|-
CASSNDREQYF
TGCGCCAGCAGCAATGACAGAGAGCAGTACTTC
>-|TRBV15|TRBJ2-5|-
CATSRAQGGERLETQYF
TGTGCCACCAGCAGAGCCCAAGGGGGGGAGCGCCTAGAGACCCAGTACTTC
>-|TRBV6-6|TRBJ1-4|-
CASLSDEKLFF
TGTGCCAGCCTCAGTGACGAAAAACTGTTTTTT
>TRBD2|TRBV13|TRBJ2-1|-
CASSRTSGGQEQFF
TGTGCCAGCAGCCGGACTAGCGGGGGACAGGAGCAGTTCTTC
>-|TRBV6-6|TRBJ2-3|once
CASSYSSSGTDTQYF
TGTGCCAGCAGTTACTCATCTAGCGGCACAGATACGCAGTATTTT
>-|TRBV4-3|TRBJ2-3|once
CASSQVATGTDTQYF
TGCGCCAGCAGCCAAGTTGCGACGGGCACAGATACGCAGTATTTT
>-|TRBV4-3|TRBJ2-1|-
CASSPPKGRSAYNEQFF
TGCGCCAGCAGCCCACCCAAGGGCCGAAGCGCCTACAATGAGCAGTTCTTC
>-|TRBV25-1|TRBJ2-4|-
CASKTEYSNIQYF
TGTGCCAGCAAGACGGAGTACTCCAACATTCAGTACTTC
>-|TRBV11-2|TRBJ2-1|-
CASLVGYAPNEQFF
TGTGCCAGCTTAGTAGGCTACGCCCCCAATGAGCAGTTCTTC
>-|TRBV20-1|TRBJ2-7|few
CSLSDSYEQYF
TGCAGTCTTTCGGACAGCTACGAGCAGTACTTC
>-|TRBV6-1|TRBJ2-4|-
CASSGSNLNIQYF
TGTGCCAGCAGTGGCTCTAACCTAAACATTCAGTACTTC
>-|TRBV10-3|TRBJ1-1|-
CAISGGVNTEAFF
TGTGCCATCAGTGGTGGGGTGAACACTGAAGCTTTCTTT
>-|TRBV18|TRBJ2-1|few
CASSNGRKSYNEQFF
TGTGCCAGCTCAAATGGCCGGAAATCCTACAATGAGCAGTTCTTC
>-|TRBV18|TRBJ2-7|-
CASSPKDRGYEQYF
TGTGCCAGCTCACCTAAGGATAGGGGGTACGAGCAGTACTTC
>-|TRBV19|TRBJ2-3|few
CASSPRAGAPTDTQYF
TGTGCCAGTAGTCCCCGAGCAGGGGCCCCGACAGATACGCAGTATTTT
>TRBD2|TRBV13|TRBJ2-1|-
CASSRIAGALNEQFF
TGTGCCAGCAGCCGCATAGCGGGAGCGCTCAATGAGCAGTTCTTC
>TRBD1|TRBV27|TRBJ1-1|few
CASGPGQGNTEAFF
TGTGCCAGCGGTCCGGGACAGGGTAACACTGAAGCTTTCTTT
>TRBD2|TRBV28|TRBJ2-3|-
CASSATSVRRTDTQYF
TGTGCCAGCAGTGCAACTAGCGTCCGGCGCACAGATACGCAGTATTTT
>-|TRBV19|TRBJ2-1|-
CASSSSGYSYNEQFF
TGTGCCAGTAGTAGCTCGGGATACTCCTACAATGAGCAGTTCTTC
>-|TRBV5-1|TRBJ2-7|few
CASGNRELGEQYF
TGCGCCAGCGGGAACCGGGAGCTGGGGGAGCAGTACTTC
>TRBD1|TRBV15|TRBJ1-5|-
CATSRETGAQPQHF
TGTGCCACCAGCAGAGAGACAGGGGCTCAGCCCCAGCATTTT
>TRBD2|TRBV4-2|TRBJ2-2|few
CASSQDAGGRGELFF
TGTGCCAGCAGCCAAGACGCGGGCGGGAGGGGGGAGCTGTTTTTT
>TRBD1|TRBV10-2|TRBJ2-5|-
CASSDYRGLQETQYF
TGCGCCAGCAGTGACTACAGGGGGCTTCAGGAGACCCAGTACTTC
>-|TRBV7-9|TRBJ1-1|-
CASSFNPGTEAFF
TGTGCCAGCAGCTTTAATCCGGGCACTGAAGCTTTCTTT
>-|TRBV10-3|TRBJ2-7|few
CAISRQVTYEQYF
TGTGCCATCAGTAGACAGGTTACCTACGAGCAGTACTTC
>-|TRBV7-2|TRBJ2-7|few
CASRAGSSYEQYF
TGTGCCAGCAGGGCGGGATCCTCTTACGAGCAGTACTTC
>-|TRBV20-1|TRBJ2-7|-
CSASDYEQYF
TGCAGTGCCTCGGACTACGAGCAGTACTTC
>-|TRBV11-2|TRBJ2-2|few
CASSQYTGELFF
TGTGCCAGCAGCCAATACACCGGGGAGCTGTTTTTT
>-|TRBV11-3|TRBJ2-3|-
CASSLAGDTQYF
TGTGCCAGCAGCTTAGCGGGAGATACGCAGTATTTT
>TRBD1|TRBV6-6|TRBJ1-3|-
CASRNRGIAGNTIYF
TGTGCCAGCAGAAACAGGGGGATAGCTGGAAACACCATATATTTT
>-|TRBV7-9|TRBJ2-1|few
CASSLLGSYEQFF
TGTGCCAGCAGCTTACTAGGTTCCTATGAGCAGTTCTTC
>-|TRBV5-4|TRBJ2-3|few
CASSLDSTDTQYF
TGTGCCAGCAGCTTGGATAGCACAGATACGCAGTATTTT